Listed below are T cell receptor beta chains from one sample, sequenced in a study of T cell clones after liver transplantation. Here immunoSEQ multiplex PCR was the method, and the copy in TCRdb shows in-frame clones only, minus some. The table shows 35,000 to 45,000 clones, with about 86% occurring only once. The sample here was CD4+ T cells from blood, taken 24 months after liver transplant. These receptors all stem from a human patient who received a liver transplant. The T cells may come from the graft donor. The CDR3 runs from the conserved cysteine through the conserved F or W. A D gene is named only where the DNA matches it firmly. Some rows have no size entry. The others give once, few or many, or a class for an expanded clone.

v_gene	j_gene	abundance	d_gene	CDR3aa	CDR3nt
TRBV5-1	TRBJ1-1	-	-	CASSLAGNTEAFF	TGCGCCAGCAGCTTGGCGGGGAACACTGAAGCTTTCTTT
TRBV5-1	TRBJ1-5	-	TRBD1	CASSLAGGGSNQPQHF	TGCGCCAGCAGCTTGGCCGGAGGGGGCAGCAATCAGCCCCAGCATTTT
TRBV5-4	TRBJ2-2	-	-	CASSPSLNTGELFF	TGTGCCAGCAGCCCGTCCCTGAACACCGGGGAGCTGTTTTTT
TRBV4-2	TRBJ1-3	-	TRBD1	CASSQRPGQIGNTIYF	TGTGCCAGCAGCCAAAGACCGGGACAGATAGGAAACACCATATATTTT
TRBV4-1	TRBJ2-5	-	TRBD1	CASSQHLTGRGAQYF	TGCGCCAGCAGCCAACATCTGACAGGGCGAGGGGCCCAGTACTTC
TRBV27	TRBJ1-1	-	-	CASSSNVIAAEAFF	TGTGCCAGCAGTTCAAACGTAATAGCGGCTGAAGCTTTCTTT
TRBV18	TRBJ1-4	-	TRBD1	CASSRQGRNEKLFF	TGTGCCAGCTCAAGACAGGGGAGGAATGAAAAACTGTTTTTT
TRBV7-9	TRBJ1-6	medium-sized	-	CASSQGQGFYNSPLHF	TGTGCCAGCAGCCAGGGGCAGGGGTTCTATAATTCACCCCTCCACTTT
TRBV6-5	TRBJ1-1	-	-	CASRGNTEAFF	TGTGCCAGCAGAGGGAACACTGAAGCTTTCTTT
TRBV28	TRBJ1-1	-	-	CASSPGVNTEAFF	TGTGCCAGCAGTCCAGGCGTGAACACTGAAGCTTTCTTT
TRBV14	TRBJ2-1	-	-	CASSQRRGAYNEQFF	TGTGCCAGCAGCCAAAGGCGGGGCGCCTACAATGAGCAGTTCTTC
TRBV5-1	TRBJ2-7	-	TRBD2	CASSLEGNLAGVVRVYEQYF	TGCGCCAGCAGCTTGGAAGGGAACCTAGCGGGAGTTGTGCGGGTCTACGAGCAGTACTTC
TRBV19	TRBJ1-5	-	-	CASKRQVNQPQHF	TGTGCCAGTAAGAGGCAAGTAAATCAGCCCCAGCATTTT
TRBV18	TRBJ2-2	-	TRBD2	CASSPRLAGTGELFF	TGTGCCAGCTCACCACGACTAGCGGGAACCGGGGAGCTGTTTTTT
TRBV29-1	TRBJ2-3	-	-	CSVDQGNTDTQYF	TGCAGCGTAGACCAGGGGAACACAGATACGCAGTATTTT
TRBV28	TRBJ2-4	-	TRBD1	CASRRTGAVQYF	TGTGCCAGCAGGCGGACAGGGGCCGTTCAGTACTTC
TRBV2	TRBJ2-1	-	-	CASRRGTTRLYNEQFF	TGTGCCAGCAGGAGGGGTACTACAAGACTCTACAATGAGCAGTTCTTC
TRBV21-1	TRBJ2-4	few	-	CASSSWTGRAKNIQYF	TGTGCCAGCAGCTCCTGGACAGGGAGGGCCAAAAACATTCAGTACTTC
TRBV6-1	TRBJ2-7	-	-	CASRTEGYEQYF	TGTGCCAGCAGGACGGAGGGATACGAGCAGTACTTC
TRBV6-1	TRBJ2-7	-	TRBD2	CASMHGAGDYEQYF	TGTGCCAGCATGCATGGAGCGGGAGACTACGAGCAGTACTTC
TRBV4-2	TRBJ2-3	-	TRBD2	CASSPTAARGGTSDTQYF	TGTGCCAGCAGCCCGACGGCCGCTCGGGGGGGCACATCAGATACGCAGTATTTT
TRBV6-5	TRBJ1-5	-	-	CASSNRNQPQHF	TGTGCCAGCAGTAACCGTAATCAGCCCCAGCATTTT
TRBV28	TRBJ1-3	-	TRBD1	CASSYDRAGGNTIYF	TGTGCCAGCAGTTACGACAGGGCAGGAGGAAACACCATATATTTT
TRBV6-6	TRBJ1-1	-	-	CASSYSMDTEAFF	TGTGCCAGCAGTTACTCGATGGACACTGAAGCTTTCTTT
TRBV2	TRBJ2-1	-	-	CASSGRNEQFF	TGTGCCAGCAGTGGCAGGAATGAGCAGTTCTTC
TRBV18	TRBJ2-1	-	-	CASIAEGPSYNEQFF	TGTGCCAGCATTGCAGAAGGACCTTCCTACAATGAGCAGTTCTTC
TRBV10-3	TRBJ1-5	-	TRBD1	CAISGQADQPQHF	TGTGCCATTTCAGGACAGGCTGATCAGCCCCAGCATTTT
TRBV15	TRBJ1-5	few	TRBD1	CATSSLQGARGNQPQHF	TGTGCCACCAGCAGTTTGCAGGGGGCAAGGGGCAATCAGCCCCAGCATTTT
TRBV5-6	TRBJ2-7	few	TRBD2	CASSFFSGAPGEQYF	TGTGCCAGCAGCTTTTTCAGCGGGGCACCGGGAGAGCAGTACTTC
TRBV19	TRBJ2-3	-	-	CASRVQGGDTQYF	TGTGCCAGTAGGGTCCAGGGGGGAGATACGCAGTATTTT
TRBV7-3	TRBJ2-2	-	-	CASSQTGTSNTGELFF	TGTGCCAGCAGCCAAACCGGGACATCGAACACCGGGGAGCTGTTTTTT
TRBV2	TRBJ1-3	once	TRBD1	CASTKDRGTGNTIYF	TGTGCCAGCACCAAAGACAGGGGGACGGGAAACACCATATATTTT
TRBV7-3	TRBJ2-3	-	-	CASSWDSTDTQYF	TGTGCCAGCAGCTGGGACAGCACAGATACGCAGTATTTT
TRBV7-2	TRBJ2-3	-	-	CASSPTYLATDTQYF	TGTGCCAGCAGTCCGACCTATCTAGCGACGGATACGCAGTATTTT
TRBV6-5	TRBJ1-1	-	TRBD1	CASSYYDRGTEAFF	TGTGCCAGCAGTTATTACGACAGGGGCACTGAAGCTTTCTTT
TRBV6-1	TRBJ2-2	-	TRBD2	CASSLSGLNTGELFF	TGTGCCAGCAGCCTTAGCGGGCTGAACACCGGGGAGCTGTTTTTT
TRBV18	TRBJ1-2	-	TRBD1	CASSPPTGTNYGYTF	TGTGCCAGCTCACCACCGACAGGGACTAACTATGGCTACACCTTC
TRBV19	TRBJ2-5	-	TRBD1	CASGGTGANGRETQYF	TGTGCCAGTGGGGGGACAGGGGCCAACGGGAGGGAGACCCAGTACTTC
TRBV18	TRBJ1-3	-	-	CASSTGRERDTIYF	TGTGCCAGCTCCACCGGGAGGGAAAGAGACACCATATATTTT
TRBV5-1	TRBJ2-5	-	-	CASTLQETQYF	TGCGCCAGCACCCTACAAGAGACCCAGTACTTC
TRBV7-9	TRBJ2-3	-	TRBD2	CASSPQAGGTDTQYF	TGTGCCAGCAGCCCTCAGGCGGGAGGGACAGATACGCAGTATTTT
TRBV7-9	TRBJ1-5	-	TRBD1	CASSPLDRAKGAQHF	TGTGCCAGCAGCCCACTTGACAGGGCGAAAGGGGCCCAGCATTTT
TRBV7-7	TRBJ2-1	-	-	CASQSQGHNEQFF	TGTGCCAGCCAATCTCAGGGGCACAATGAGCAGTTCTTC
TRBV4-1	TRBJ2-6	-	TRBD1	CASSQGYIRRGQTTGANVLTF	TGCGCCAGCAGCCAAGGTTATATCCGCAGGGGGCAAACTACTGGGGCCAACGTCCTGACTTTC
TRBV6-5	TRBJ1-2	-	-	CASKGGGSRYGYTF	TGTGCCAGCAAAGGGGGAGGGTCCCGTTATGGCTACACCTTC